Listed below are T cell receptor beta chains from one sample, sequenced in a study of blood T cell repertoires in COVID-19. Data came from immunoSEQ multiplex PCR; TCRdb stores just in-frame clones and leaves some out. The sample holds some 400,000 clones, approximately 89% seen once. The specimen sequenced was peripheral blood. Every receptor here comes from a woman aged 30 to 39 with COVID-19, enrolled during active disease. CDR3s include the opening cysteine and the closing phenylalanine or tryptophan.

V gene: TRBV6-5
J gene: TRBJ2-6
CDR3 protein: CASSLEGGRANVLTF

V gene: TRBV15
J gene: TRBJ2-4
CDR3 protein: CATSRELGLAKNIQYF

V gene: TRBV9
J gene: TRBJ1-3
CDR3 protein: CASSVVADPGNTIYF

V gene: TRBV25-1
J gene: TRBJ2-7
CDR3 protein: CASSEELRDEQYF

V gene: TRBV6-2/TRBV6-3
J gene: TRBJ2-1
CDR3 protein: CASSRREAQFF

V gene: TRBV28
J gene: TRBJ2-1
CDR3 protein: CATTPGGQWYNEQFF

V gene: TRBV19
J gene: TRBJ2-5
CDR3 protein: CASSRGTQETQYF

V gene: TRBV11-1
J gene: TRBJ2-1
CDR3 protein: CASSLATSGGYNEQFF

V gene: TRBV5-6
J gene: TRBJ1-4
CDR3 protein: CASSLGHLDEKLFF

V gene: TRBV19
J gene: TRBJ2-7
CDR3 protein: CASARSGISYEQYF

V gene: TRBV7-9
J gene: TRBJ1-1
CDR3 protein: CASSPGRGFTEAFF

V gene: TRBV2
J gene: TRBJ2-4
CDR3 protein: CASSERTGGDIQYF

V gene: TRBV7-3
J gene: TRBJ2-1
CDR3 protein: CASSLPLAGVNEQFF

V gene: TRBV3-1/TRBV3-2
J gene: TRBJ1-2
CDR3 protein: CASSQEPGTLGYTF

V gene: TRBV18
J gene: TRBJ1-5
CDR3 protein: CASSRNTELSNQPQHF

V gene: TRBV5-1
J gene: TRBJ1-4
CDR3 protein: CASSLNRGGIEKLFF

V gene: TRBV13
J gene: TRBJ2-7
CDR3 protein: CASSLGRYEQYF

V gene: TRBV7-2
J gene: TRBJ2-7
CDR3 protein: CASSRDREAYEQYF

V gene: TRBV21-1
J gene: TRBJ2-1
CDR3 protein: CASSKEEVPAGNEQFF

V gene: TRBV7-2
J gene: TRBJ1-4
CDR3 protein: CASSYQGQGGEKLFF

V gene: TRBV4-1
J gene: TRBJ2-4
CDR3 protein: CASSQEKTRQNIQYF

V gene: TRBV5-4
J gene: TRBJ2-7
CDR3 protein: CASSPTGTAPREQYF

V gene: TRBV30
J gene: TRBJ2-2
CDR3 protein: CAWSERGELFF

V gene: TRBV2
J gene: TRBJ1-2
CDR3 protein: CASSLTGGGVNYGYTF

V gene: TRBV7-2
J gene: TRBJ2-7
CDR3 protein: CASSPRTGGVYEQYF

V gene: TRBV18
J gene: TRBJ2-7
CDR3 protein: CASSPGLTYEQYF

V gene: TRBV15
J gene: TRBJ1-5
CDR3 protein: CATSRARQSPNQPQHF

V gene: TRBV5-4
J gene: TRBJ2-5
CDR3 protein: CASSLTAGGPGETQYF

V gene: TRBV5-1
J gene: TRBJ1-6
CDR3 protein: CASSSSQGPKLNSPLHF

V gene: TRBV7-9
J gene: TRBJ1-4
CDR3 protein: CASSSRRAGRNEKLFF

V gene: TRBV19
J gene: TRBJ1-6
CDR3 protein: CASSTTGDYNSPLHF

V gene: TRBV5-5
J gene: TRBJ2-7
CDR3 protein: CASSLWLAGGGEQYF

V gene: TRBV19
J gene: TRBJ1-5
CDR3 protein: CASTVFVQRNQPQHF

V gene: TRBV30
J gene: TRBJ2-3
CDR3 protein: CAWSVLALTDTQYF

V gene: TRBV3-1/TRBV3-2
J gene: TRBJ2-1
CDR3 protein: CASSRTSGSPNEQFF

V gene: TRBV7-2
J gene: TRBJ2-5
CDR3 protein: CASSDQGHQETQYF

V gene: TRBV19
J gene: TRBJ2-2
CDR3 protein: CASKQVTNTGELFF

V gene: TRBV6-4
J gene: TRBJ2-7
CDR3 protein: CASSEPPLAGVVGHEQYF

V gene: TRBV6-1
J gene: TRBJ2-6
CDR3 protein: CASSEEGAGANVLTF

V gene: TRBV11-2
J gene: TRBJ1-1
CDR3 protein: CASSLRGVSMNTEAFF

V gene: TRBV30
J gene: TRBJ2-6
CDR3 protein: CAWSVFSGANVLTF

V gene: TRBV11-2
J gene: TRBJ2-1
CDR3 protein: CASSPGLAGYNEQFF

V gene: TRBV15
J gene: TRBJ2-1
CDR3 protein: CATSRGEGLAVNEQFF

V gene: TRBV7-8
J gene: TRBJ1-1
CDR3 protein: CASSLEWRTEAFF

V gene: TRBV7-2
J gene: TRBJ2-3
CDR3 protein: CASSLMEQATQYF

V gene: TRBV24-1
J gene: TRBJ1-2
CDR3 protein: CATSDPGTGGSGYTF

V gene: TRBV28
J gene: TRBJ1-6
CDR3 protein: CASSFVGGRGSPLHF

V gene: TRBV12-3/TRBV12-4
J gene: TRBJ2-7
CDR3 protein: CASSFGLAYEQYF

V gene: TRBV10-2
J gene: TRBJ2-7
CDR3 protein: CASSGGVSNEQYF

V gene: TRBV15
J gene: TRBJ2-7
CDR3 protein: CATSGDRASTYEQYF

V gene: TRBV4-2
J gene: TRBJ2-3
CDR3 protein: CASSQHTNTGDTQYF

V gene: TRBV28
J gene: TRBJ2-7
CDR3 protein: CASSISYEQYF

V gene: TRBV11-3
J gene: TRBJ2-1
CDR3 protein: CASSLGGVFGGRQFF

V gene: TRBV23-1
J gene: TRBJ1-2
CDR3 protein: CASSQTTGLGYTF